The clone carrying this T cell receptor (beta chain) showed up many times. The antigen remains undetermined. The data are from a study of T cell repertoires in cytomegalovirus infection. Turning to the study itself: Both a matching HLA type and CMV infection were indicated by public TCR beta signatures. Points from the study as a whole: Carriers of CMV and the relevant HLA type were discriminated by public TCR beta frequency.

MiXCR, run by TCRdb on the reads, gives a single entry per CDR3 protein. The sample records 250,000 or so distinct CDR3 sequences, roughly 10% being singletons. With 6 bases removed from V and 1 base from J, the gap between germline ends came to 12 bases. The length of the CDR3 is 14 residues. Germline V gene data show CDR1 as SGHTA and CDR2 as FQGNSA. The J gene is TRBJ1-1, the V gene TRBV7-2; D call uncertain. The material sequenced was PBMCs. This TCR came from a human donor in good health (CMV status not recorded). Some clones in this sample may be carry-over from other donors' samples. The CDR3 spells CASSSVLGNTEAFF. For the CDR3, the DNA is TGTGCCAGCAGTTCAGTCTTAGGGAACACTGAAGCTTTCTTT.